This is a list of T cell receptor beta chains from one sample in a study of Ad26.COV2.S vaccination and SARS-CoV-2 variants. Profiled with immunoSEQ multiplex PCR; TCRdb holds only in-frame clones, not every one. The sample holds roughly 380,000 clones, 92% seen once. The material sequenced was peripheral blood, taken after recovery from COVID-19. The receptors were gathered from a human donor who had recovered from COVID-19. CDR3s include the opening cysteine and the closing phenylalanine or tryptophan. The order of the fields is J gene, D gene, clone size, V gene, CDR3 DNA, CDR3 protein. The D gene is left open where the match is weak. Where a row states a size, it is once, few, many or the class of an expanded clone; other rows omit it.

J: TRBJ2-1; D: .; size: .; V: TRBV7-2; DNA: TGTGCCAGCACCAAACAAGCTAATGAGCAGTTCTTC; CDR3: CASTKQANEQFF
J: TRBJ1-2; D: TRBD1; size: .; V: TRBV5-1; DNA: TGCGCCAGCAGGTCCGGGACAGGGGGCCTCGGTGGCTACACCTTC; CDR3: CASRSGTGGLGGYTF
J: TRBJ1-1; D: .; size: .; V: TRBV9; DNA: TGTGCCAGCAGCGTAACTACCGGGGTGAACACTGAAGCTTTCTTT; CDR3: CASSVTTGVNTEAFF
J: TRBJ2-2; D: .; size: .; V: TRBV5-1; DNA: TGCGCCAGCAGCTTGGAATCAGGAAACACCGGGGAGCTGTTTTTT; CDR3: CASSLESGNTGELFF
J: TRBJ1-5; D: .; size: .; V: TRBV12-5; DNA: TGTGCTACCCAGAGGAGCAATCAGCCCCAGCATTTT; CDR3: CATQRSNQPQHF
J: TRBJ2-3; D: .; size: .; V: TRBV11-3; DNA: TGTGCCAGCAGCTTAGAGGGGGGGGGCCACACAGATACGCAGTATTTT; CDR3: CASSLEGGGHTDTQYF
J: TRBJ2-7; D: .; size: .; V: TRBV2; DNA: TGTGCCAGCAGTACGGGCGGAGCTGAGCAGTACTTC; CDR3: CASSTGGAEQYF
J: TRBJ1-4; D: .; size: .; V: TRBV7-8; DNA: TGTGCCAGCAGCTTATCGGTGGGGGCAACTAATGAAAAACTGTTTTTT; CDR3: CASSLSVGATNEKLFF
J: TRBJ2-5; D: TRBD2; size: .; V: TRBV19; DNA: TGTGCCAGTAGTATGCGGACTAGCGGGGGCCAGCAAGAGACCCAGTACTTC; CDR3: CASSMRTSGGQQETQYF
J: TRBJ1-2; D: TRBD1; size: .; V: TRBV15; DNA: TGTGCCACCAGCAGAGATCGCGCAGGGGGCTATGGCTACACCTTC; CDR3: CATSRDRAGGYGYTF
J: TRBJ2-5; D: .; size: once; V: TRBV24-1; DNA: TGTGCCACCAGTGACGGTGGGCGACAGAAAGAGACCCAGTACTTC; CDR3: CATSDGGRQKETQYF
J: TRBJ2-3; D: TRBD2; size: .; V: TRBV13; DNA: TGTGCCAGCAGCCCGGGAGGTAGCGGGGTGTTTACAGATACGCAGTATTTT; CDR3: CASSPGGSGVFTDTQYF
J: TRBJ1-5; D: .; size: .; V: TRBV10-1; DNA: TGCGCCAGCAGTGCGTCAGGGAGCGGCCAGCCCCAGCATTTT; CDR3: CASSASGSGQPQHF
J: TRBJ2-1; D: .; size: few; V: TRBV6-2/TRBV6-3; DNA: TGTGCCAGCAGTTCCTCCTTCGAGGAGCAGTTCTTC; CDR3: CASSSSFEEQFF
J: TRBJ2-2; D: .; size: .; V: TRBV6-5; DNA: TGTGCCACCTGTCGGGGGGCAGCGAACACCGGGGAGCTGTTTTTT; CDR3: CATCRGAANTGELFF
J: TRBJ2-3; D: .; size: .; V: TRBV9; DNA: TGTGCCAGCAGCGTGGCCGAGAGGGGACCGCAAGATACGCAGTATTTT; CDR3: CASSVAERGPQDTQYF
J: TRBJ1-1; D: .; size: .; V: TRBV12-5; DNA: TGTGCTAGTGGTTTTCTGGGCACTGAAGCTTTCTTT; CDR3: CASGFLGTEAFF
J: TRBJ1-4; D: TRBD1; size: .; V: TRBV25-1; DNA: TGTGCCAGCAGCTTACAGGGGCTGGGGGAAAAACTGTTTTTT; CDR3: CASSLQGLGEKLFF
J: TRBJ1-2; D: .; size: .; V: TRBV6-5; DNA: TGTGCCAGCAGTTACGGGCAGGGCAGAAGTGGCTACACCTTC; CDR3: CASSYGQGRSGYTF
J: TRBJ2-1; D: .; size: .; V: TRBV11-2; DNA: TGTGCCAGCAGCCACCGAAGGGAAATCAAGAATGAGCAGTTCTTC; CDR3: CASSHRREIKNEQFF
J: TRBJ1-1; D: TRBD1; size: .; V: TRBV15; DNA: TGTGCCACCAGTGATCGAGACAGGGCGAACACTGAAGCTTTCTTT; CDR3: CATSDRDRANTEAFF
J: TRBJ1-2; D: TRBD1; size: .; V: TRBV25-1; DNA: TGTGCCAGCAGTGGGACAGGGGGGCTGGGTGGCTACACCTTC; CDR3: CASSGTGGLGGYTF
J: TRBJ1-1; D: .; size: .; V: TRBV5-4; DNA: TGTGCCAGCAGCCGGGGGGGGGCGAGCACTGAAGCTTTCTTT; CDR3: CASSRGGASTEAFF
J: TRBJ2-3; D: .; size: .; V: TRBV6-2/TRBV6-3; DNA: TGTGCCAGCAGTTATGAACGGGTTACAGATACGCAGTATTTT; CDR3: CASSYERVTDTQYF
J: TRBJ2-4; D: .; size: once; V: TRBV3-1/TRBV3-2; DNA: TGTGCCAGCAGCCAGGAGGGGGGGTACATTCAGTACTTC; CDR3: CASSQEGGYIQYF
J: TRBJ2-5; D: TRBD2; size: .; V: TRBV2; DNA: TGTGCCAGCAGTGTAGCGGGGGGGTTCGTAGAGACCCAGTACTTC; CDR3: CASSVAGGFVETQYF
J: TRBJ2-7; D: .; size: .; V: TRBV27; DNA: TGTGCCAGCAGTATTTCAGGGGTGTACGAGCAGTACTTC; CDR3: CASSISGVYEQYF
J: TRBJ1-5; D: .; size: .; V: TRBV7-9; DNA: TGTGCCTTGGGGTCGGGGGCGGTTAGCAATCAGCCCCAGCATTTT; CDR3: CALGSGAVSNQPQHF
J: TRBJ2-1; D: .; size: .; V: TRBV5-4; DNA: TGTGCCAGCAGCTTGGGTGTGGTGGGTGAGCAGTTCTTC; CDR3: CASSLGVVGEQFF
J: TRBJ1-1; D: .; size: .; V: TRBV29-1; DNA: TGCAGCGTTGAACGGGGGGGCACTGAAGCTTTCTTT; CDR3: CSVERGGTEAFF
J: TRBJ1-2; D: TRBD1; size: .; V: TRBV9; DNA: TGTGCCAGCAGCGGATATGGGGGCAGGGGGTCTGACTATGGCTACACCTTC; CDR3: CASSGYGGRGSDYGYTF
J: TRBJ2-2; D: .; size: .; V: TRBV19; DNA: TGTGCCAGTAGTAAGGTGAACACCGGGGAGCTGTTTTTT; CDR3: CASSKVNTGELFF
J: TRBJ2-2; D: .; size: .; V: TRBV6-1; DNA: TGTGCCAGCAGTGAAGCGGGCGTTTTGTCCGGGGAGCTGTTTTTT; CDR3: CASSEAGVLSGELFF
J: TRBJ2-7; D: TRBD1; size: .; V: TRBV7-9; DNA: TGTGCCAGCAGCGGCCGGGCCAGACAGGGGGGTTACGAGCAGTACTTC; CDR3: CASSGRARQGGYEQYF
J: TRBJ1-3; D: TRBD1; size: .; V: TRBV14; DNA: TGTGCCAGCAGCCAATTCGGACAGGGGGCGAATCCTGGAAACACCATATATTTT; CDR3: CASSQFGQGANPGNTIYF
J: TRBJ2-1; D: TRBD1; size: once; V: TRBV11-3; DNA: TGTGCCAGCAGCTCGGGCCGGGACAGGGCAAAAAATGAGCAGTTCTTC; CDR3: CASSSGRDRAKNEQFF
J: TRBJ1-4; D: TRBD1; size: .; V: TRBV3-1/TRBV3-2; DNA: TGTGCCAGCAGCCCACGGACAGGGGCTGGGGTGGGAAAACTGTTTTTT; CDR3: CASSPRTGAGVGKLFF
J: TRBJ2-2; D: .; size: .; V: TRBV5-4; DNA: TGTGCCAGCAGCCAAGGACAGAAGGCGGCGAACACCGGGGAGCTGTTTTTT; CDR3: CASSQGQKAANTGELFF
J: TRBJ1-2; D: .; size: .; V: TRBV27; DNA: TGTGCCAGCAAAGGCTCGCACGGCTACACCTTC; CDR3: CASKGSHGYTF
J: TRBJ1-1; D: TRBD1; size: .; V: TRBV19; DNA: TGTGCCAGTAGTATAGTCCTCGGTACAGGGGTGAACACTGAAGCTTTCTTT; CDR3: CASSIVLGTGVNTEAFF
J: TRBJ2-7; D: TRBD1; size: .; V: TRBV7-2; DNA: TGTGCCAGCAGCTTGAACAGGGGCTACGAGCAGTACTTC; CDR3: CASSLNRGYEQYF
J: TRBJ2-7; D: TRBD2; size: .; V: TRBV2; DNA: TGTGCCAGCAGTGAGCGCTCTAGCGGGGGGTCAAGCTCCTACGAGCAGTACTTC; CDR3: CASSERSSGGSSSYEQYF